The rows below give T cell receptor beta chains drawn from one sample of a study of early T cells in non-severe SARS-CoV-2 infection. TCRdb re-derived calls from the 5' RACE reads in MiXCR, one entry per CDR3 protein. The top ten clones hold about 7.8% of a sample with about 81,000 distinct CDR3 sequences, more than 5% of them seen once. The sequenced material came from whole blood. Every receptor here comes from an adult who was a healthcare worker with PCR-confirmed SARS-CoV-2 infection or an uninfected control (not recorded which). The conserved cysteine and the conserved F or W are not part of the CDR3 here.

>TRBV10-3
AISESHQGPLNQPQH
>TRBV7-9
ASSYWDSNYGYT
>TRBV12-3/TRBV12-4
ASSPRGGRDNEQF
>TRBV7-9
ASSLDGATPGGQF
>TRBV5-4
ASSLAGRGANYGYT
>TRBV11-2
ASSSDTGPNTEAF
>TRBV6-6
ASSYGSATSTDTQY
>TRBV6-6
ASINLLGRSGEAF
>TRBV2
ASIQGFYEQY
>TRBV30
AWSAGGQETQY
>TRBV4-3
ASSPVGGLSEAF
>TRBV4-3
ASRLQVGSGNTIY
>TRBV20-1
SAGDRVNNSPLH
>TRBV20-1
SARRGSSFGDTQY
>TRBV7-8
ASSLRLAPYTDTQY
>TRBV29-1
SVYIGGSDYEQY
>TRBV29-1
SVEVSTVSYEQY